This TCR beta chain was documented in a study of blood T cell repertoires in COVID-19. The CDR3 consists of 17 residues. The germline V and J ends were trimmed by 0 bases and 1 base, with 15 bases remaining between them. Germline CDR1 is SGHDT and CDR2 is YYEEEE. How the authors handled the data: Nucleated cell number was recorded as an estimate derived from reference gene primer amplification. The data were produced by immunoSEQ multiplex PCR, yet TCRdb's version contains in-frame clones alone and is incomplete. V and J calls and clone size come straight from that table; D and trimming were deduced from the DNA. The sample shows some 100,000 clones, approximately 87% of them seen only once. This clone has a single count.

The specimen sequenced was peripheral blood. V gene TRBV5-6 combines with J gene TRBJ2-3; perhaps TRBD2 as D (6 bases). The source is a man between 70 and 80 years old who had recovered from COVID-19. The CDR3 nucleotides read TGTGCCAGCAGCTTGGAGGAGGGGCGCCGGGGCACAGATACGCAGTATTTT. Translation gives CASSLEEGRRGTDTQYF. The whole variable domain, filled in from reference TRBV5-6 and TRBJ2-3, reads DAGVTQSPTHLIKTRGQQVTLRCSPKSGHDTVSWYQQALGQGPQFIFQYYEEEERQRGNFPDRFSGHQFPNYSSELNVNALLLGDSALYLCASSLEEGRRGTDTQYFGPGTRLTVL.